The 8 T cell receptor beta chains presented below share a single source sample, sequenced in a study of T cells after yellow fever vaccination. Each CDR3 protein gets one entry after TCRdb re-called the 5' RACE reads with MiXCR. Altogether 100,000 to 150,000 distinct CDR3 sequences are present, under 8.5% being singletons, with the ten largest covering around 2.7%. Source: CD4+ T cells sorted from PBMCs, taken more than 8 days after the first yellow fever vaccination. All receptors come from a man aged 18 to 29 who received the YFV17D yellow fever vaccine.

The table lists this clonotype with many counts. The rearrangement links TRBV9 to TRBJ2-5; possibly TRBD1 for D (6 bases). From germline, CDR1 is SGDLS and CDR2 YYNGEE. CDR3 length: 15 amino acids. The V and J ends lost 0 bases and 5 bases respectively, with 14 bases between them. In DNA form, the CDR3 reads TGTGCCAGCAGCGTAGCTGTGCAGGGGCAGGAGACCCAGTACTTC. Translation: CASSVAVQGQETQYF. Using reference TRBV9 and TRBJ2-5 for the parts outside the CDR3, the full variable domain is DSGVTQTPKHLITATGQRVTLRCSPRSGDLSVYWYQQSLDQGLQFLIQYYNGEERAKGNILERFSAQQFPDLHSELNLSSLELGDSALYFCASSVAVQGQETQYFGPGTRLLVL.

This clonotype was observed many times. The chain joins TRBV7-2 to TRBJ2-3, with 8 positions matching TRBD2. Germline V gene data show CDR1 as SGHTA and CDR2 as FQGNSA. The CDR3 loop spans 17 amino acids. V lost 3 bases and J lost 4; bases outside the gene matches: 12. The CDR3 loop is CASSLSKSGGGPDTQYF. The CDR3 bases are TGTGCCAGCAGCTTGTCCAAAAGCGGGGGAGGGCCAGATACGCAGTATTTT.

This clonotype has a handful of counts. The chain employs TRBV20-1 and TRBJ1-4; 8 bases are shared with TRBD1. This CDR3 is built from 16 residues. Trimming removed 4 bases from V and 6 bases from J; junction bases left unmatched: 13. CDR1 and CDR2 (germline): DFQATT, SNEGSKA (reference sequence). In DNA form, the CDR3 reads TGCAGTGCTACGGCATTAGGGCAGGGGGCTTATGAAAAACTGTTTTTT. Protein: CSATALGQGAYEKLFF.

Comment on this clonotype: A read error may explain this, as a much larger clone is one base away. The genes are TRBV12-3 or TRBV12-4 and TRBJ1-5; a weak D match, TRBD1 (6 bases). The CDR3 length is 14 residues. The CDR3 region has the DNA TGTGCCAGCAGTTTTGGACAGAACAATCCGCCCCAGCATTTT. Protein sequence: CASSFGQNNPPQHF.

This clonotype showed up many times. J is TRBJ1-2 and V is TRBV5-1, with 7 bases fitting TRBD1. Per germline, CDR1 SGHRS and CDR2 YFSETQ. CDR3 length: 15 amino acids. V shed 2 bases, J shed 3 bases, and the junction held 7 bases outside the gene matches. CDR3 amino acids: CASSLQGTLDYGYTF. The CDR3 coding sequence is TGCGCCAGCAGCTTACAGGGGACCCTCGACTATGGCTACACCTTC.

This clonotype came up a few times. The gene calls are TRBV18 and TRBJ1-5; D gene uncertain. Germline V gene sequence: CDR1 KGHSH, CDR2 LQKENI. V gave up 4 bases and J gave up 0 bases, with 7 bases separating them. The CDR3 has 14 residues. CDR3 in amino acids: CASSHGRSNQPQHF. The CDR3 region has the DNA TGTGCCAGCTCACACGGACGTAGCAATCAGCCCCAGCATTTT.

This clonotype was observed a few times. V and J are TRBV28 and TRBJ2-7, with TRBD2 matching 11 bases. With 6 bases clipped from V and 7 bases from J, the junction kept 8 bases outside the gene matches. CDR3 size: 14 residues. The germline V gene has CDR1 MDHEN and CDR2 SYDVKM. CDR3 coding DNA: TGTGCCAGCAGAAGACTAGCGGGGAAAGCGGAGCAGTACGTC. Translated, it gives CASRRLAGKAEQYV.

This clonotype showed up many times. This chain connects TRBV7-2 to TRBJ2-1; 7 nucleotides agree with TRBD1. The CDR3 loop spans 13 amino acids. The germline V gene has CDR1 SGHTA and CDR2 FQGNSA. Unmatched junction bases numbered 7, after V lost 5 bases and J lost 9 bases. The CDR3, as DNA: TGTGCCAGCAGCCTAAGACAGGGCGGTGAGCAGTTCTTC. It encodes CASSLRQGGEQFF.